The rows below give T cell receptor beta chains drawn from one sample of a study of T-cell reconstitution after alpha-beta-depleted transplantation in children. TCRdb analysed the PCR reads with MiXCR anew, one entry per CDR3 protein. The repertoire has about 980,000 distinct CDR3 sequences, roughly 29% of them found once; the top ten carry 28%. The sample consisted of PBMCs, mostly from graft donor cells, taken 360 days after TCRalphabeta/CD19-depleted stem cell transplant. These receptors were taken from a boy under two years old who had a stem cell transplant for SCID, so the T cells may come from the graft donor. CDR3s include the opening cysteine and the closing phenylalanine or tryptophan. A D gene is named only where the DNA matches it firmly. Rows give clone size only sometimes, using once, few, many, or a class for an expanded clone.

clone_size: few
d_call: -
v_call: TRBV5-1
j_call: TRBJ1-6
cdr3_aa: CASSLGDLGGSPLHF
cdr3_nt: TGCGCCAGCAGCTTGGGGGACTTAGGCGGTTCACCCCTCCACTTT

clone_size: few
d_call: -
v_call: TRBV29-1
j_call: TRBJ2-3
cdr3_aa: CSVEGWRGRTDTQYF
cdr3_nt: TGCAGCGTTGAGGGGTGGCGGGGGCGCACAGATACGCAGTATTTT

clone_size: few
d_call: -
v_call: TRBV27
j_call: TRBJ2-2
cdr3_aa: CASSLQVPGELFF
cdr3_nt: TGTGCCAGCAGTTTACAAGTCCCCGGGGAGCTGTTTTTT

clone_size: -
d_call: -
v_call: TRBV27
j_call: TRBJ1-2
cdr3_aa: CASSLSTTAYGYTF
cdr3_nt: TGTGCCAGCAGTTTATCGACGACAGCGTATGGCTACACCTTC

clone_size: -
d_call: -
v_call: TRBV29-1
j_call: TRBJ2-1
cdr3_aa: CSVVWVPTYNEQFF
cdr3_nt: TGCAGCGTTGTCTGGGTCCCAACCTACAATGAGCAGTTCTTC

clone_size: -
d_call: -
v_call: TRBV3-1
j_call: TRBJ2-7
cdr3_aa: CASSHRQGPPYEQYF
cdr3_nt: TGTGCCAGCAGCCATCGGCAGGGGCCCCCCTACGAGCAGTACTTC

clone_size: once
d_call: -
v_call: TRBV12-5
j_call: TRBJ2-7
cdr3_aa: CASGLVGATYTSEQYF
cdr3_nt: TGTGCTAGTGGTTTGGTAGGGGCCACATACACCTCCGAGCAGTACTTC

clone_size: few
d_call: -
v_call: TRBV20-1
j_call: TRBJ2-1
cdr3_aa: CSARSNEQFF
cdr3_nt: TGCAGTGCTAGGTCCAATGAGCAGTTCTTC

clone_size: -
d_call: -
v_call: TRBV2
j_call: TRBJ2-5
cdr3_aa: CATPGVNQGTQYF
cdr3_nt: TGTGCCACCCCCGGCGTGAACCAGGGGACCCAGTACTTC

clone_size: few
d_call: TRBD2
v_call: TRBV11-3
j_call: TRBJ2-1
cdr3_aa: CASSPTRLAHEQFF
cdr3_nt: TGTGCCAGCAGCCCAACCCGACTAGCCCATGAGCAGTTCTTC

clone_size: -
d_call: -
v_call: TRBV20-1
j_call: TRBJ2-7
cdr3_aa: CSARGASSYEQYF
cdr3_nt: TGCAGTGCTAGAGGGGCTAGCTCCTACGAGCAGTACTTC

clone_size: -
d_call: TRBD2
v_call: TRBV11-2
j_call: TRBJ2-2
cdr3_aa: CASSPGLAGGKNTGELFF
cdr3_nt: TGTGCCAGCAGCCCGGGACTAGCGGGGGGAAAGAACACCGGGGAGCTGTTTTTT

clone_size: few
d_call: -
v_call: TRBV2
j_call: TRBJ2-7
cdr3_aa: CASSRMDLEQYF
cdr3_nt: TGTGCCAGCAGTAGGATGGACTTGGAGCAGTACTTC

clone_size: -
d_call: -
v_call: TRBV9
j_call: TRBJ1-5
cdr3_aa: CASSVGPGQPQHF
cdr3_nt: TGTGCCAGCAGCGTAGGGCCGGGTCAGCCCCAGCATTTT

clone_size: few
d_call: TRBD2
v_call: TRBV12-3/TRBV12-4
j_call: TRBJ2-2
cdr3_aa: CASSFPGLARTTGELFF
cdr3_nt: TGTGCCAGCAGTTTCCCGGGACTAGCGAGAACGACCGGGGAGCTGTTTTTT

clone_size: once
d_call: -
v_call: TRBV29-1
j_call: TRBJ1-3
cdr3_aa: CSVEATGSGNTIYF
cdr3_nt: TGCAGCGTTGAGGCAACAGGCTCTGGAAACACCATATATTTT

clone_size: few
d_call: -
v_call: TRBV28
j_call: TRBJ2-2
cdr3_aa: CASSLWGRGRTGELFF
cdr3_nt: TGTGCCAGCAGTTTATGGGGCAGGGGGAGGACCGGGGAGCTGTTTTTT

clone_size: -
d_call: -
v_call: TRBV23-1
j_call: TRBJ1-1
cdr3_aa: CASSHNVQLGGYGTEAFF
cdr3_nt: TGCGCCAGCAGCCATAATGTGCAACTGGGGGGCTATGGGACTGAAGCTTTCTTT

clone_size: many
d_call: -
v_call: TRBV12-3/TRBV12-4
j_call: TRBJ2-7
cdr3_aa: CASSLIGAYEQYF
cdr3_nt: TGTGCCAGCAGTTTAATAGGGGCCTACGAGCAGTACTTC

clone_size: -
d_call: -
v_call: TRBV7-3
j_call: TRBJ2-2
cdr3_aa: CASSLLGLYTGELFF
cdr3_nt: TGTGCCAGCAGCTTACTAGGACTTTACACCGGGGAGCTGTTTTTT

clone_size: -
d_call: TRBD2
v_call: TRBV6-5
j_call: TRBJ2-3
cdr3_aa: CASSLGLAGGQADTQYF
cdr3_nt: TGTGCCAGCAGTTTGGGACTAGCGGGGGGGCAGGCAGATACGCAGTATTTT

clone_size: once
d_call: -
v_call: TRBV15
j_call: TRBJ2-2
cdr3_aa: CATSSARPNTGELFF
cdr3_nt: TGTGCCACCAGCAGTGCCAGGCCTAACACCGGGGAGCTGTTTTTT

clone_size: few
d_call: -
v_call: TRBV20-1
j_call: TRBJ2-2
cdr3_aa: CSARDPKGTSGELFF
cdr3_nt: TGCAGTGCTAGAGATCCGAAGGGGACGTCCGGGGAGCTGTTTTTT

clone_size: -
d_call: -
v_call: TRBV5-1
j_call: TRBJ2-7
cdr3_aa: CASSLARGSSSYEQYF
cdr3_nt: TGCGCCAGCAGCTTGGCGAGGGGGTCTAGCAGCTACGAGCAGTACTTC

clone_size: few
d_call: -
v_call: TRBV4-1
j_call: TRBJ1-1
cdr3_aa: CASSQQRPLPMNTEAFF
cdr3_nt: TGCGCCAGCAGCCAACAACGCCCGCTCCCCATGAACACTGAAGCTTTCTTT

clone_size: -
d_call: TRBD1
v_call: TRBV7-2
j_call: TRBJ1-1
cdr3_aa: CASSTWTGGKSEAFF
cdr3_nt: TGTGCCAGCAGCACATGGACAGGGGGGAAGTCTGAAGCTTTCTTT

clone_size: -
d_call: -
v_call: TRBV2
j_call: TRBJ2-1
cdr3_aa: CASLGRPARSYNEQFF
cdr3_nt: TGTGCCAGCCTAGGGCGGCCGGCTCGTTCCTACAATGAGCAGTTCTTC

clone_size: many
d_call: -
v_call: TRBV5-1
j_call: TRBJ2-5
cdr3_aa: CASRTGTRETQYF
cdr3_nt: TGCGCCAGCAGGACTGGGACCCGGGAGACCCAGTACTTC

clone_size: once
d_call: TRBD1
v_call: TRBV7-6
j_call: TRBJ2-3
cdr3_aa: CASSLLQGAIDTQYF
cdr3_nt: TGTGCCAGCAGCTTACTACAGGGGGCGATTGATACGCAGTATTTT

clone_size: -
d_call: -
v_call: TRBV10-3
j_call: TRBJ1-1
cdr3_aa: CARRWGPNTEAFF
cdr3_nt: TGTGCCAGGAGGTGGGGCCCCAACACTGAAGCTTTCTTT

clone_size: -
d_call: -
v_call: TRBV5-1
j_call: TRBJ2-5
cdr3_aa: CALGSGQETQYF
cdr3_nt: TGCGCCTTGGGAAGCGGCCAAGAGACCCAGTACTTC

clone_size: few
d_call: -
v_call: TRBV7-2
j_call: TRBJ1-2
cdr3_aa: CASSFGRRPGYTF
cdr3_nt: TGTGCCAGCAGCTTCGGCCGGCGTCCTGGCTACACCTTC

clone_size: -
d_call: TRBD2
v_call: TRBV27
j_call: TRBJ2-3
cdr3_aa: CASGTSGGADTQYF
cdr3_nt: TGTGCCAGCGGGACTAGCGGGGGGGCAGATACGCAGTATTTT

clone_size: -
d_call: -
v_call: TRBV15
j_call: TRBJ2-5
cdr3_aa: CATSRDVGRQETQYF
cdr3_nt: TGTGCCACCAGCAGAGATGTGGGGAGGCAAGAGACCCAGTACTTC

clone_size: -
d_call: -
v_call: TRBV18
j_call: TRBJ2-3
cdr3_aa: CASSPPGAYTDTQYF
cdr3_nt: TGTGCCAGCTCGCCCCCGGGCGCATACACAGATACGCAGTATTTT

clone_size: once
d_call: TRBD1
v_call: TRBV9
j_call: TRBJ1-1
cdr3_aa: CASSSTTGRMNTEAFF
cdr3_nt: TGTGCCAGCAGCTCCACGACAGGGCGAATGAACACTGAAGCTTTCTTT

clone_size: once
d_call: -
v_call: TRBV15
j_call: TRBJ1-1
cdr3_aa: CATSRGRGAVDTEAFF
cdr3_nt: TGTGCCACCAGCAGAGGAAGGGGAGCGGTAGACACTGAAGCTTTCTTT

clone_size: -
d_call: -
v_call: TRBV10-3
j_call: TRBJ2-5
cdr3_aa: CAISDHPMQETQYF
cdr3_nt: TGTGCCATCAGTGACCACCCTATGCAAGAGACCCAGTACTTC

clone_size: -
d_call: TRBD2
v_call: TRBV20-1
j_call: TRBJ2-7
cdr3_aa: CSAGTSGAYYEQYF
cdr3_nt: TGCAGTGCCGGGACTAGCGGCGCTTACTACGAGCAGTACTTC

clone_size: -
d_call: -
v_call: TRBV29-1
j_call: TRBJ2-3
cdr3_aa: CSVEGLSNTDTQYF
cdr3_nt: TGCAGCGTTGAAGGATTGTCCAACACAGATACGCAGTATTTT

clone_size: few
d_call: -
v_call: TRBV20-1
j_call: TRBJ2-7
cdr3_aa: CSAAGINSYEQYF
cdr3_nt: TGCAGTGCCGCGGGTATTAACTCCTACGAGCAGTACTTC

clone_size: -
d_call: -
v_call: TRBV27
j_call: TRBJ2-7
cdr3_aa: CASSLRQAPSYEQYF
cdr3_nt: TGTGCCAGCAGTTTACGACAGGCACCCTCCTACGAGCAGTACTTC

clone_size: few
d_call: -
v_call: TRBV7-9
j_call: TRBJ2-7
cdr3_aa: CASSQTLSYEQYF
cdr3_nt: TGTGCCAGCAGCCAAACATTATCCTACGAGCAGTACTTC

clone_size: -
d_call: -
v_call: TRBV10-3
j_call: TRBJ2-2
cdr3_aa: CAIRASGQNTGELFF
cdr3_nt: TGTGCCATCCGAGCGTCGGGACAAAACACCGGGGAGCTGTTTTTT

clone_size: -
d_call: -
v_call: TRBV4-2
j_call: TRBJ2-3
cdr3_aa: CASSQGSQDTQYF
cdr3_nt: TGTGCCAGCAGCCAAGGGTCGCAAGATACGCAGTATTTT

clone_size: -
d_call: -
v_call: TRBV12-3/TRBV12-4
j_call: TRBJ1-5
cdr3_aa: CASSFLGMGNQPQHF
cdr3_nt: TGTGCCAGCAGTTTTTTGGGGATGGGCAATCAGCCCCAGCATTTT

clone_size: few
d_call: -
v_call: TRBV7-6
j_call: TRBJ1-1
cdr3_aa: CASSLKQGGTEAFF
cdr3_nt: TGTGCCAGCAGCTTAAAGCAGGGTGGGACTGAAGCTTTCTTT

clone_size: -
d_call: -
v_call: TRBV9
j_call: TRBJ2-6
cdr3_aa: CASSPWFSGANVLTF
cdr3_nt: TGTGCCAGCAGCCCGTGGTTCTCTGGGGCCAACGTCCTGACTTTC

clone_size: -
d_call: -
v_call: TRBV28
j_call: TRBJ1-4
cdr3_aa: CASSLRQANYNEKLFF
cdr3_nt: TGTGCCAGCAGTTTGCGGCAGGCCAACTACAATGAAAAACTGTTTTTT

clone_size: -
d_call: -
v_call: TRBV5-1
j_call: TRBJ1-5
cdr3_aa: CASSPEGVASNQPQHF
cdr3_nt: TGCGCCAGCAGCCCGGAGGGGGTTGCCAGCAATCAGCCCCAGCATTTT

clone_size: -
d_call: TRBD2
v_call: TRBV27
j_call: TRBJ2-2
cdr3_aa: CASSLSRLAGAPGTGELFF
cdr3_nt: TGTGCCAGCAGTTTATCGAGACTAGCGGGGGCCCCGGGAACCGGGGAGCTGTTTTTT

clone_size: few
d_call: -
v_call: TRBV27
j_call: TRBJ2-1
cdr3_aa: CASSLSTAALGEQFF
cdr3_nt: TGTGCCAGCAGTTTATCGACGGCTGCCTTGGGTGAGCAGTTCTTC

clone_size: few
d_call: -
v_call: TRBV20-1
j_call: TRBJ2-3
cdr3_aa: CSAAWGGAGYTQYF
cdr3_nt: TGCAGTGCTGCTTGGGGGGGGGCCGGGTATACGCAGTATTTT

clone_size: -
d_call: TRBD1
v_call: TRBV12-3/TRBV12-4
j_call: TRBJ2-6
cdr3_aa: CASRTGLPGANVLTF
cdr3_nt: TGTGCCAGCAGGACAGGGTTACCTGGGGCCAACGTCCTGACTTTC